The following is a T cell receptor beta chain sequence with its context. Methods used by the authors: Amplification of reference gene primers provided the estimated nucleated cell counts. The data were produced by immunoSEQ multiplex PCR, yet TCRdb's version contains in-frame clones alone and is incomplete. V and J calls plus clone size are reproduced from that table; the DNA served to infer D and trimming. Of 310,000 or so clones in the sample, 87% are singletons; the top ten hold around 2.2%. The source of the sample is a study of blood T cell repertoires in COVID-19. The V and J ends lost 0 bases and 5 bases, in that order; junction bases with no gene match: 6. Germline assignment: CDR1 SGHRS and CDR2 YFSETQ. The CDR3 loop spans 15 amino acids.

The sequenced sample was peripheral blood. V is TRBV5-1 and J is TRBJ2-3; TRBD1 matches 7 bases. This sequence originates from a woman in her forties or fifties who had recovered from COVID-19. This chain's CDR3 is CASSLGPPGGDTQYF. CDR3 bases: TGCGCCAGCAGCTTGGGACCTCCAGGGGGAGATACGCAGTATTTT.